This entry lists 7 T cell receptor beta chains sequenced from one sample in a study of cytomegalovirus exposure and HLA in healthy donors. PCR was performed using 60 Vbeta and 13 Jbeta primers. Measured with immunoSEQ multiplex PCR; TCRdb has only the in-frame clones, and not every one. The sample has fewer than 250,000 clones; about 77% are singletons. The sequenced material came from PBMCs. The receptor set was obtained from a woman aged 25 to 39 in good health and CMV-seronegative.

The V gene is TRBV9, the J gene TRBJ2-1; tentative D call: TRBD2 (6 bases). The V end was cut by 3 bases, the J end by 4 bases, with 17 bases between. The germline CDR1 and CDR2 sequences are SGDLS and YYNGEE. The CDR3 has 16 residues. CDR3 in amino acids: CASSGPGLLSYNEQFF. As DNA, the CDR3 is TGTGCCAGCAGCGGCCCGGGACTCCTGTCGTACAATGAGCAGTTCTTC. Complete variable domain (other parts from reference TRBV9 and TRBJ2-1): DSGVTQTPKHLITATGQRVTLRCSPRSGDLSVYWYQQSLDQGLQFLIQYYNGEERAKGNILERFSAQQFPDLHSELNLSSLELGDSALYFCASSGPGLLSYNEQFFGPGTRLTVL.

The chain has TRBV14 and TRBJ1-1; tentatively, D is TRBD1 (5 bases). V lost 4 bases and J 11 bases, leaving 14 bases between the germline ends. The CDR3 length is 12 residues. Germline V gene sequence: CDR1 SGHDN, CDR2 FVKESK. The DNA of the CDR3 is TGTGCCAGCAGCCCTTCAGGGCCTGTGGCTTTCTTT. This gives the protein CASSPSGPVAFF.

The CDR3 nucleotides read TGTGCCAGCAGCCTTAGCGGCTACAATGAGCAGTTCTTC. It translates to CASSLSGYNEQFF. V gene TRBV7-8 combines with J gene TRBJ2-7; D perhaps matches TRBD2 (6 bases). The DNA end lines up better with TRBJ2-1; the J call may be wrong. Germline-derived CDR1 and CDR2 are SGHVS and FQNEAQ. The CDR3 has 13 residues.

The chain carries TRBV5-6 and TRBJ2-1, with 10 bases identical to TRBD2. Germline CDR1 reads SGHDT; CDR2 reads YYEEEE. With V trimmed by 5 bases and J by 4 bases, 9 bases remained unmatched. The CDR3 has 16 amino acids. The CDR3 here is CASRSPGTSVYNEQFF. CDR3 sequence (DNA): TGTGCCAGCAGAAGCCCCGGGACTAGCGTATACAATGAGCAGTTCTTC.

The chain uses TRBV6-5 and TRBJ2-7; D ambiguous. There are 13 residues in the CDR3. Germline-derived CDR1 and CDR2 are MNHEY and SVGAGI. The ends were cut back, 4 bases at V and 5 bases at J, with 12 bases in the middle. CDR3 DNA: TGTGCCAGCAGTTCCCCCGCGAGGAACGAGCAGTACTTC. Translating it yields CASSSPARNEQYF.

Comment on this clone: At one end the junction does not follow the germline gene, possibly because of a read error. The rearrangement uses TRBV7-6 and TRBJ1-5, with 10 bases that match TRBD1. Germline CDR1 reads SGHVS; CDR2 reads FNYEAQ. CDR3 length: 18 amino acids. CDR3 region: CAISLARTGGMGNQPQHF. The CDR3 nucleotides read TGTGCCATCAGCTTAGCGCGGACAGGGGGAATGGGCAATCAGCCCCAGCATTTT.

Details on this clone: One end of the junction varies from germline; a read error may be responsible. V gene TRBV7-7 combines with J gene TRBJ2-1, with D tentatively TRBD2 (6 bases). The CDR3 is 13 amino acids. Germline lookup yields CDR1 SSHAT and CDR2 FNYEAQ (reference sequence). The CDR3 region is CASSRGLDNEQFF. In DNA, the CDR3 is TGTGCTAGCAGCCGGGGACTGGACAATGAGCAGTTCTTC.